This entry lists 24 T cell receptor beta chains sequenced from one sample in a study of blood T cells in healthy people across ages. A second roughly 6 to 11 cycle PCR used barcoded and J-beta primers. MiXCR, applied by TCRdb to the 5' RACE reads, yields one record per CDR3 protein. The repertoire holds hundreds of thousands of distinct CDR3 sequences, with roughly 25% as singletons. This same sample was also part of a study on T cells of mothers and their children.

Input material: blood. These TCRs come from a boy younger than 18 in good health.

The chain employs TRBV21-1 and TRBJ1-4; the D call TRBD1 from the table was never checked on the DNA. TRBV21-1 is a listed pseudogene. This CDR3 is built from 18 residues. The CDR3 spells CASSKKEKSGWANEKLFF. CDR3 in DNA: TGTGCCAGCAGCAAAAAAGAAAAGTCAGGGTGGGCTAATGAAAAACTGTTTTTT.

In its sample, this clonotype was seen a few times. The V call is TRBV27, the J call TRBJ2-2; possibly TRBD1 for D (6 bases). CDR1 MNHEY and CDR2 SMNVEV come from the germline V gene (reference sequence). The CDR3 runs 15 residues. Trimming pared 3 bases from V and 0 bases from J, leaving 8 bases between. The CDR3 DNA reads as TGTGCCAGCAGTTTTCCAGGGGCGAACACCGGGGAGCTGTTTTTT. Translating it yields CASSFPGANTGELFF.

This clonotype was detected a few times. V is TRBV28 and J is TRBJ2-1; 11 positions match TRBD2. The CDR3 consists of 16 residues. With V trimmed by 5 bases and J by 6 bases, 9 bases remained unmatched. From germline, CDR1 is MDHEN and CDR2 SYDVKM. The CDR3 region is CASSTPGTSGANEQFF. CDR3 nucleotide sequence: TGTGCCAGCAGTACCCCCGGGACTAGCGGAGCCAATGAGCAGTTCTTC.

This clonotype has just a few counts. The J gene is TRBJ2-3, the V gene TRBV28, with D hard to call. Germline values: CDR1 MDHEN, CDR2 SYDVKM. This CDR3 spans 12 amino acids. V was trimmed by 2 bases and J by 4 bases, leaving 4 bases between them. The CDR3 nucleotides read TGTGCCAGCAGTTTACAGGCAGATACGCAGTATTTT. Protein: CASSLQADTQYF.

The V call is TRBV7-9, the J call TRBJ2-1; 10 bases line up with TRBD2. The ends lost 1 base at V and 7 bases at J; junction bases unmatched: 7. This CDR3 spans 16 amino acids. Germline CDR1 is SEHNR and CDR2 is FQNEAQ (reference sequence). CDR3 DNA: TGTGCCAGCAGCTTAGTATCCCCAGCGGGAGGGAATGAGCAGTTCTTC. Translated, it gives CASSLVSPAGGNEQFF.

Of note for this clonotype: One end of the junction fails to match germline, which may point to a read error. The J gene is TRBJ2-5, the V gene TRBV2, with D possibly matching TRBD1 (6 bases). The CDR3 length is 13 residues. CDR1 is SNHLY and CDR2 is FYNNEI in the germline V gene. The CDR3 sequence is CAGIPRGQGTQYF. The CDR3 DNA is TGTGCCGGCATCCCCAGGGGCCAAGGGACCCAGTACTTC.

The sample holds a few counts of this clonotype. The chain couples TRBV29-1 to TRBJ1-4; D is possibly TRBD1 (5 bases). V dropped 6 bases and J dropped 10 bases, with 18 bases sitting between them. Germline assignment: CDR1 SQVTM and CDR2 ANQGSEA. The CDR3 extends over 13 amino acids. This chain's CDR3 is CSVVGVSGGKLFF. CDR3 DNA sequence: TGCAGCGTCGTAGGAGTCTCTGGGGGAAAACTGTTTTTT.

This chain joins TRBV29-1 and TRBJ2-7; no clear D. The V end lost 4 bases, the J end lost 2 bases, and 6 bases lay between the germline ends. Germline V gene lookup returns CDR1 SQVTM and CDR2 ANQGSEA. This CDR3 comprises 11 residues. CDR3 region: CSVGAPYEQYF. CDR3 nucleotides: TGCAGCGTTGGGGCTCCCTACGAGCAGTACTTC.

This clonotype was seen a few times. The rearrangement uses TRBV20-1 and TRBJ2-1, with 7 bases identical to TRBD2. Germline V gene data show CDR1 as DFQATT and CDR2 as SNEGSKA (reference sequence). The CDR3 is 15 amino acids. Trimming took 5 bases from V and 1 from J; bases not matched to a gene: 8. In DNA, the CDR3 is TGCAGTGCTGCTGGGCTAGCGGTTTCCTACAATGAGCAGTTCTTC. Its protein is CSAAGLAVSYNEQFF.

V usage is TRBV7-2 and J usage is TRBJ2-3; 10 bases line up with TRBD2. Trimming took 3 bases from V and 6 from J; bases not matched to a gene: 6. The CDR3 is 15 residues long. CDR1 is SGHTA and CDR2 is FQGNSA in the germline V gene. The DNA of the CDR3 is TGTGCCAGCAGCTTGGAGGGACTAGCGACGGATACGCAGTATTTT. As protein: CASSLEGLATDTQYF.

The V call is TRBV6-5, the J call TRBJ1-4; no clear D gene. There are 13 residues in the CDR3. CDR1 and CDR2 (germline): MNHEY, SVGAGI. Trimming removed 2 bases from V and 7 bases from J, with 8 bases in between. CDR3 nucleotides: TGTGCCAGCAGTTACGGTGCCTTTGAAAAACTGTTTTTT. Translated: CASSYGAFEKLFF.

The chain recombines TRBV25-1 with TRBJ2-4; D gene uncertain. Germline CDR1 MGHDK, CDR2 SYGVNS. Trimming stripped 3 bases from V and 1 base from J, with 13 bases between. CDR3 length equals 16 residues. CDR3 DNA: TGTGCCAGCAGTGACCCCCCGGGTTTGGCCAAAAACATTCAGTACTTC. It translates to CASSDPPGLAKNIQYF.

J is TRBJ1-2 and V is TRBV6-1, with a tentative D call TRBD1 (5 bases). Germline-derived CDR1 and CDR2 are MNHNS and SASEGT. V lost 1 base to trimming and J lost 10 bases, with 25 bases between them. This CDR3 contains 17 residues. As DNA, the CDR3 is TGTGCCAGCAGTGAAGTCGGTGGGCCGGGACGCGCACTGATCTACACCTTC. Translated, it gives CASSEVGGPGRALIYTF.

The chain couples TRBV3-1 to TRBJ2-5; 10 bases line up with TRBD2. The J call may not be correct, given that the DNA end is closer to TRBJ2-7. CDR3 length: 17 residues. Per the germline V gene, CDR1 is LGHDT and CDR2 is YNNKEL (reference sequence). CDR3 sequence (DNA): TGTGCCAGCAGCCAAGTTCTAGCGGGAGAATCGTCCTACGAGCAGTACTTC. Its translation is CASSQVLAGESSYEQYF.

This clonotype was seen repeatedly, ten times or more. The chain has TRBV11-1 and TRBJ1-2, with a weak D call TRBD1 (5 bases). V lost 1 base, J lost 4 bases, and 7 bases lay in between. CDR3 length equals 13 residues. Germline V gene sequence: CDR1 SGHAT, CDR2 FQDESV (reference sequence). CDR3 in amino acids: CASSLEGIYGYTF. The CDR3 bases are TGTGCCAGCAGCTTAGAGGGGATCTATGGCTACACCTTC.

This clonotype has more than one count but fewer than ten. The rearrangement links TRBV4-1 to TRBJ2-5; no clear D gene. The J call could be wrong; TRBJ2-7 is a better fit for the DNA end. The CDR3 consists of 13 residues. Germline loops: CDR1 MGHRA, CDR2 YSYEKL. For the CDR3, the DNA is TGCGCCAGCAGCCAAGCGGCTGACTACGAGCAGTACTTC. Translation: CASSQAADYEQYF.

The chain couples TRBV24-1 to TRBJ2-5; a weak D match, TRBD2 (5 bases). V dropped 4 bases and J dropped 11 bases, with 19 bases sitting between them. The CDR3 is 14 residues long. Germline V CDR1 and CDR2: KGHDR, SFDVKD. CDR3 residues: CATSDSLAGSEQYF. CDR3 DNA sequence: TGTGCCACCAGTGACAGCCTAGCTGGTAGTGAGCAGTACTTC.

This clonotype has more than one count but fewer than ten. This sequence joins TRBV15 and TRBJ2-4; D may be TRBD1 (5 bases). The V end was cut by 5 bases, the J end by 2 bases, with 10 bases between. From germline, CDR1 is LNHNV and CDR2 YYDKDF (reference sequence). The CDR3 consists of 14 residues. The CDR3 coding sequence is TGTGCCACCAGCCTAGGGGTCTCCAAAAACATTCAGTACTTC. Its translation: CATSLGVSKNIQYF.

This clonotype was detected a few times. This rearrangement joins TRBV9 to TRBJ2-7, with 7 bases identical to TRBD1. There are 13 residues in the CDR3. Looked up from germline, CDR1 is SGDLS and CDR2 is YYNGEE. The junction had 3 bases not matched to a gene; V was cut back by 0 bases and J by 6 bases. The CDR3 is CASSVEGAPEQYF. CDR3 DNA sequence: TGTGCCAGCAGCGTAGAGGGGGCCCCCGAGCAGTACTTC.

This clonotype was detected a few times. The V call is TRBV6-2 or TRBV6-3, the J call TRBJ2-7; D uncertain. Germline assignment: CDR1 MNHEY and CDR2 SVGEGT. V was pared by 0 bases and J by 7 bases, with 10 bases between. This CDR3 is built from 13 residues. CDR3 nucleotide sequence: TGTGCCAGCAGTTACTCGCGGACCGGGGAGCAGTACTTC. It codes for CASSYSRTGEQYF.

The chain recombines TRBV20-1 with TRBJ2-1; 8 bases agree with TRBD2. In germline, CDR1 is DFQATT, CDR2 SNEGSKA (reference sequence). This CDR3 has 18 residues. Unmatched junction bases numbered 11, after V lost 1 base and J lost 0 bases. Written as DNA, the CDR3 is TGCAGTGCTAGAGGGACTCCCAAGCGGGAGAACTCCTACAATGAGCAGTTCTTC. This codes for CSARGTPKRENSYNEQFF.

This clonotype showed up just a few times. V usage is TRBV27 and J usage is TRBJ2-3; TRBD2 agrees at 14 bases. J lost 10 bases, V lost 2 bases, and 8 bases had no gene match. The germline CDR1 and CDR2 sequences are MNHEY and SMNVEV (reference sequence). The CDR3 covers 16 residues. CDR3 amino acids: CASSLRGLAGEGPQYF. The CDR3 nucleotides read TGTGCCAGCAGTTTAAGGGGACTAGCGGGAGAAGGCCCGCAGTATTTT.

A few counts support this clonotype. The rearrangement uses TRBV6-1 and TRBJ1-2; D remains ambiguous. V was shortened by 8 bases and J by 1 base, with 14 bases between the two germline ends. Germline V gene lookup returns CDR1 MNHNS and CDR2 SASEGT. The CDR3 covers 14 residues. This chain's CDR3 is CASGRITVNYGYTF. The CDR3 nucleotides are TGTGCCAGCGGTAGAATTACGGTTAACTATGGCTACACCTTC.

This rearrangement joins TRBV7-9 to TRBJ2-7; 8 bases line up with TRBD1. CDR1 SEHNR and CDR2 FQNEAQ come from the germline V gene (reference sequence). Losses at the gene ends were 5 bases for V and 7 bases for J; bases not matched to a gene: 7. The CDR3 runs to 13 residues. For the CDR3, the DNA is TGTGCCAGCAGCGGCCCGGACAGGGTTGAGCAGTACTTC. Its protein product is CASSGPDRVEQYF.